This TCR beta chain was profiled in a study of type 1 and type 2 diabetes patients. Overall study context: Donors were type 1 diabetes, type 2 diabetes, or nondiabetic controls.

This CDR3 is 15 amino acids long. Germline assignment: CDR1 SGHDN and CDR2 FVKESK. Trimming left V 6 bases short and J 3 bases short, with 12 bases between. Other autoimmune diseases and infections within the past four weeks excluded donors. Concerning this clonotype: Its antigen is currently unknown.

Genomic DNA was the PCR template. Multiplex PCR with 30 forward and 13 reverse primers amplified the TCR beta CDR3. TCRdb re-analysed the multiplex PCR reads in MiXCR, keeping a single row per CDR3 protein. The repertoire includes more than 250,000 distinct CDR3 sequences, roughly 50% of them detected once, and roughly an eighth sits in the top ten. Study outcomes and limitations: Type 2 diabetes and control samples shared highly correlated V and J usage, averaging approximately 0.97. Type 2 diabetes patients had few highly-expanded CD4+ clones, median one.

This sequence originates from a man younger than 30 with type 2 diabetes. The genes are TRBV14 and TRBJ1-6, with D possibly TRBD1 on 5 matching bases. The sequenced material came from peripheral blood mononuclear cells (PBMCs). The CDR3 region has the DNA TGTGCCAGCAGGGCCTCTGACAGCTATAATTCACCCCTCCACTTT. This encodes CASRASDSYNSPLHF. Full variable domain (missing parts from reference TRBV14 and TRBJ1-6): EAGVTQFPSHSVIEKGQTVTLRCDPISGHDNLYWYRRVMGKEIKFLLHFVKESKQDESGMPNNRFLAERTGGTYSTLKVQPAELEDSGVYFCASRASDSYNSPLHFGNGTRLTVT.